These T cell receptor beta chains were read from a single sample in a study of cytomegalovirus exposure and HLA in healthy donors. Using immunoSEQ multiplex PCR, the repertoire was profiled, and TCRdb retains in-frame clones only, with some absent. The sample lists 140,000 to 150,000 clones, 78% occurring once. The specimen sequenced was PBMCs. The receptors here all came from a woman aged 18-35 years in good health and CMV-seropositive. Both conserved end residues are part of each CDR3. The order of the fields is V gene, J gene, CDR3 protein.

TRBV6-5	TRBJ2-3	CASSYVRDTDTQYF
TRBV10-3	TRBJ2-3	CAISESPTGVTDTQYF
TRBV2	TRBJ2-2	CASRRTSGDGELFF
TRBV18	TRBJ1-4	CASSPTQGSEGKLFF
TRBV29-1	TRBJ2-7	CSGIGQGGYEQYF
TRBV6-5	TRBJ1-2	CASSFGTGSFYGYTF
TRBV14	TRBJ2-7	CASSQELQGQQYF
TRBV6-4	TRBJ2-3	CASSERASGADTQYF
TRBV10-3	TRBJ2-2	CAISPDTRLVFF
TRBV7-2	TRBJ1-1	CASSLARWAATEAFF
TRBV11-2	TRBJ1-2	CASSLGPGGSYGYTF
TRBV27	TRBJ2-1	CASSVCGRGTYNEQFF
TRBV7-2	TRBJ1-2	CASSSPDREISYGYTF
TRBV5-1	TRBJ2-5	CASSPTPGSQETQYF
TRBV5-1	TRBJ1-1	CASSSQGGNTEAFF
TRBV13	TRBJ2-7	CASSRTGLAGIEQYF
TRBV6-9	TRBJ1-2	CASSCWEGPNGYTF
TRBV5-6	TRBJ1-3	CASSLVEDRIGNTIYF
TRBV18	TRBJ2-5	CASSSLRGLQETQYF
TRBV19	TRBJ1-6	CASRGQGVNSPLHF
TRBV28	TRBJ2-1	CASALSAGGAGGEQFF
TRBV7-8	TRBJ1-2	CASSLRRRGNPGGGYTF
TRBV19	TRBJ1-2	CASSPGGLYGYTF
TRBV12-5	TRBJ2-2	CASGPGLATGELFF
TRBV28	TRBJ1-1	CASSLGASNAFF
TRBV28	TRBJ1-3	CASTPGGSGNTIYF
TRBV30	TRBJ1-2	CAWSPGQGALYGYTF
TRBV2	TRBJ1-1	CASSDRGRNTEAFF
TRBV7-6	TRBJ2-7	CASSLGLAGYEQYF
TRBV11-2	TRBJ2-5	CASSLWPFETQYF
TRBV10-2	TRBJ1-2	CASKPYGILPSYYGYTF
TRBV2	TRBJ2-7	CASSEARAGGFEQYF
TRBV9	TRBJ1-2	CASSVGRGNFGYTF
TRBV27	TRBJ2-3	CASRETGGGASDTQYF
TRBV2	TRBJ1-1	CASSVQGYAEAFF
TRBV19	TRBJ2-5	CASSAYRDTPKETQYF
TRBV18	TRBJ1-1	CASSPPLRNTEAFF
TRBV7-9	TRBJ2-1	CASSLGRYVEQFF
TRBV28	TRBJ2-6	CASSSRGPGANVLTF
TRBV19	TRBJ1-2	CASREGYGYTF
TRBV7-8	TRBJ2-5	CASSLRRRRTQETQYF
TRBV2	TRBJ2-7	CASRPDRAHEQYF